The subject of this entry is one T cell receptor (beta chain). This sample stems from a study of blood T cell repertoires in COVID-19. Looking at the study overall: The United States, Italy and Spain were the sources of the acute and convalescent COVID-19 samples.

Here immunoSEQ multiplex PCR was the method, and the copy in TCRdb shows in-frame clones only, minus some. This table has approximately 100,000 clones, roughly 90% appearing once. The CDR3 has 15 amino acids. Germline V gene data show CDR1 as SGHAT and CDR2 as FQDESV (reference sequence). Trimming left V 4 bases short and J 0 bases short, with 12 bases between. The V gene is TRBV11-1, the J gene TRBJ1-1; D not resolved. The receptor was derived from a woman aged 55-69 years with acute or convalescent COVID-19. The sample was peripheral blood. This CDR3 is CASSSRGFMNTEAFF. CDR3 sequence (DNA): TGTGCCAGCAGCTCCAGAGGGTTCATGAACACTGAAGCTTTCTTT. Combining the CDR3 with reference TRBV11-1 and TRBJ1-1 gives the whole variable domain EAEVAQSPRYKITEKSQAVAFWCDPISGHATLYWYRQILGQGPELLVQFQDESVVDDSQLPKDRFSAERLKGVDSTLKIQPAELGDSAMYLCASSSRGFMNTEAFFGQGTRLTVV.